Listed below are T cell receptor beta chains from one sample, sequenced in a study of blood T cell repertoires in COVID-19. Only in-frame clones appear in the TCRdb table, and some are missing; sequencing was by immunoSEQ multiplex PCR. The sample has 380,000 or so clones, approximately 90% seen once. The specimen sequenced was PBMCs or T cells enriched from blood (not recorded which). The receptors derive from a young woman with acute COVID-19. Each CDR3 is given without its conserved first and last residue. A D gene is named only where the DNA matches it firmly.

CDR3aa: ASSSTGTRTDTQY
j_gene: TRBJ2-3
d_gene: TRBD1
len: 13
v_gene: TRBV5-1

CDR3aa: ASSEFAAAGGTQDEQF
j_gene: TRBJ2-1
d_gene: TRBD2
len: 16
v_gene: TRBV2

CDR3aa: AGMERVPRDEQF
j_gene: TRBJ2-1
d_gene: NA
len: 12
v_gene: TRBV30

CDR3aa: ASSQEFESYNEQF
j_gene: TRBJ2-1
d_gene: NA
len: 13
v_gene: TRBV4-3

CDR3aa: ASNPGLNSPLH
j_gene: TRBJ1-6
d_gene: NA
len: 11
v_gene: TRBV2

CDR3aa: ATSDPGLADEQY
j_gene: TRBJ2-7
d_gene: TRBD2
len: 12
v_gene: TRBV24-1

CDR3aa: ATTPGGRGAYEQY
j_gene: TRBJ2-7
d_gene: NA
len: 13
v_gene: TRBV24-1

CDR3aa: ASSDYGSSNQPQH
j_gene: TRBJ1-5
d_gene: NA
len: 13
v_gene: TRBV10-1

CDR3aa: ASSQTSRGDAEAF
j_gene: TRBJ1-1
d_gene: NA
len: 13
v_gene: TRBV4-2

CDR3aa: AITTGQGKTYEQY
j_gene: TRBJ2-7
d_gene: TRBD1
len: 13
v_gene: TRBV10-3

CDR3aa: ATSEKGYNQPQH
j_gene: TRBJ1-5
d_gene: NA
len: 12
v_gene: TRBV24-1

CDR3aa: ASSLVRGMAWGYT
j_gene: TRBJ1-2
d_gene: NA
len: 13
v_gene: TRBV7-2

CDR3aa: ASRSTVTSGGEQF
j_gene: TRBJ2-1
d_gene: NA
len: 13
v_gene: TRBV2

CDR3aa: ASRDRASYEQY
j_gene: TRBJ2-7
d_gene: TRBD1
len: 11
v_gene: TRBV2

CDR3aa: SQHIDLGRETNYGYT
j_gene: TRBJ1-2
d_gene: NA
len: 15
v_gene: TRBV6-4

CDR3aa: ASSLWGGTNNEQF
j_gene: TRBJ2-1
d_gene: TRBD2
len: 13
v_gene: TRBV5-4

CDR3aa: ASKVGGVNTEAF
j_gene: TRBJ1-1
d_gene: NA
len: 12
v_gene: TRBV3-1/TRBV3-2

CDR3aa: AISEEGTANQPQH
j_gene: TRBJ1-5
d_gene: TRBD1
len: 13
v_gene: TRBV10-3

CDR3aa: ASSRTRVGGNTEAF
j_gene: TRBJ1-1
d_gene: NA
len: 14
v_gene: TRBV4-1

CDR3aa: ASWGRGQGDTQY
j_gene: TRBJ2-3
d_gene: TRBD1
len: 12
v_gene: TRBV6-5

CDR3aa: ASSLRGPNTGELF
j_gene: TRBJ2-2
d_gene: NA
len: 13
v_gene: TRBV27

CDR3aa: ASSVATPGERDGYT
j_gene: TRBJ1-2
d_gene: NA
len: 14
v_gene: TRBV9

CDR3aa: ASSARHGTGGRDTEAF
j_gene: TRBJ1-1
d_gene: TRBD1
len: 16
v_gene: TRBV27

CDR3aa: ATSIQGRDEKLF
j_gene: TRBJ1-4
d_gene: NA
len: 12
v_gene: TRBV19

CDR3aa: ASSLDTQY
j_gene: TRBJ2-3
d_gene: NA
len: 8
v_gene: TRBV7-9

CDR3aa: ASSLMTGYGYT
j_gene: TRBJ1-2
d_gene: NA
len: 11
v_gene: TRBV7-2

CDR3aa: ASSVADGGLVTDTQY
j_gene: TRBJ2-3
d_gene: NA
len: 15
v_gene: TRBV9

CDR3aa: ASSQPGQTNQPQH
j_gene: TRBJ1-5
d_gene: TRBD1
len: 13
v_gene: TRBV19

CDR3aa: ASSGQGLNTEAF
j_gene: TRBJ1-1
d_gene: NA
len: 12
v_gene: TRBV2

CDR3aa: ASSWALAGVADTQY
j_gene: TRBJ2-3
d_gene: TRBD2
len: 14
v_gene: TRBV5-6

CDR3aa: ATSDSLTGPPETQY
j_gene: TRBJ2-5
d_gene: NA
len: 14
v_gene: TRBV24-1